A selection of T cell receptor beta chains follows, all from one sample in a study of monozygotic twins with inflammatory bowel disease. TCRdb re-called the 5' RACE reads, yielding one record per CDR3 amino acid sequence without DNA. The sample totals 400,000 or so distinct CDR3 sequences. The sample was blood. The source is a human donor with ulcerative colitis or Crohn's disease, or a healthy co-twin of an affected twin (not recorded which). Both conserved end residues are part of each CDR3. Each record gives: J gene, V gene, CDR3 protein.

J gene: TRBJ1-5
V gene: TRBV11-2
CDR3 protein: CASSPRPGTPGGNQPQHF

J gene: TRBJ2-1
V gene: TRBV12-3/TRBV12-4
CDR3 protein: CASSLAGRGVIDEQFF

J gene: TRBJ1-2
V gene: TRBV5-1
CDR3 protein: CASSLGQEIYGYTF

J gene: TRBJ2-1
V gene: TRBV20-1
CDR3 protein: CSARPGREQFF

J gene: TRBJ2-5
V gene: TRBV6-6
CDR3 protein: CASSYVGPDETQYF

J gene: TRBJ2-3
V gene: TRBV5-1
CDR3 protein: CASSLAGSTDTQYF

J gene: TRBJ2-7
V gene: TRBV20-1
CDR3 protein: CSATRDLYEQYF

J gene: TRBJ1-3
V gene: TRBV5-6
CDR3 protein: CASSSLRWTASGNTIYF

J gene: TRBJ2-1
V gene: TRBV15
CDR3 protein: CATSRDQGDEQFF

J gene: TRBJ2-1
V gene: TRBV20-1
CDR3 protein: CSARDTSPNYNEQFF

J gene: TRBJ2-1
V gene: TRBV5-5
CDR3 protein: CASRHRGTASYNEQFF

J gene: TRBJ1-3
V gene: TRBV7-2
CDR3 protein: CASSYGRSGNTIYF

J gene: TRBJ2-3
V gene: TRBV2
CDR3 protein: CASRGLAGVQADTQYF

J gene: TRBJ2-6
V gene: TRBV5-5
CDR3 protein: CASSVDIFSGANVLTF

J gene: TRBJ2-5
V gene: TRBV29-1
CDR3 protein: CSVEEPMRGRAQETQYF

J gene: TRBJ2-7
V gene: TRBV7-9
CDR3 protein: CASSPGAGSSYEQYF

J gene: TRBJ2-7
V gene: TRBV5-5
CDR3 protein: CASSFATGASYEQYF

J gene: TRBJ1-1
V gene: TRBV5-5
CDR3 protein: CASSLEAHTEAFF

J gene: TRBJ1-5
V gene: TRBV20-1
CDR3 protein: CSAGGTGDYSNQPQHF

J gene: TRBJ2-3
V gene: TRBV10-3
CDR3 protein: CASGGASTDTQYF

J gene: TRBJ2-4
V gene: TRBV20-1
CDR3 protein: CSASIGTQALDF

J gene: TRBJ2-5
V gene: TRBV5-4
CDR3 protein: CASSTRTGDQETQYF

J gene: TRBJ2-2
V gene: TRBV5-1
CDR3 protein: CASSLGTGKPTGELFF

J gene: TRBJ2-1
V gene: TRBV7-9
CDR3 protein: CASSHPGTRANEQFF

J gene: TRBJ1-5
V gene: TRBV6-5
CDR3 protein: CASSYRTGDQPQHF

J gene: TRBJ2-3
V gene: TRBV20-1
CDR3 protein: CSAVTSGGTDTQYF

J gene: TRBJ2-7
V gene: TRBV6-2/TRBV6-3
CDR3 protein: CASSYSGGSYEQYF

J gene: TRBJ2-3
V gene: TRBV7-9
CDR3 protein: CASSLRLSTDTQYF

J gene: TRBJ2-7
V gene: TRBV20-1
CDR3 protein: CSARGPGTSGSEQYF